The present entry profiles one T cell receptor beta chain with its context. Its antigen is undetermined. The data belong to a study of early stage breast cancer tumors. CDR1 is SGHNT and CDR2 is YYREEE in the germline V gene (reference sequence). The CDR3 has 16 amino acids. With 1 base removed from V and 0 bases from J, the gap between germline ends came to 10 bases. Assay used: immunoSEQ multiplex PCR; TCRdb lists only in-frame clones, some missing. The profile shows 20,000 to 25,000 clones, 55% to 80% of them singletons. Regarding the study as a whole: Comparing each tissue with blood distinguished tumor from normal in 14 of 16 patients.

The sequenced sample consisted of breast tumor tissue. The receptor was isolated from a person in their sixties with breast cancer. This chain uses TRBV5-4 with TRBJ2-2; D gene unclear. The CDR3 DNA reads as TGTGCCAGCAGCTTGTCCCGGGTATCGAACACCGGGGAGCTGTTTTTT. Residues: CASSLSRVSNTGELFF.